This T cell receptor beta chain was retrieved from a study of PD-L1 blockade in urothelial cancer. Turning to the study itself: Atezolizumab 1,200 mg was given intravenously every 3 weeks, starting 2014. Treatment start was followed by blood analysis at 3 weeks (second dose) and again at 6 weeks.

The time point: peripheral blood 6 weeks after treatment start. Locally advanced or metastatic urothelial carcinoma affected the patients. V was pared by 6 bases and J by 0 bases, with 15 bases between. The CDR3 totals 15 residues. Germline assignment: CDR1 SGHRS and CDR2 YFSETQ. The count of this clone is one. TCRdb's table, derived via immunoSEQ multiplex PCR, lists solely in-frame clones and lacks some. Of roughly 120,000 clones listed, around 90% are singletons. The sequence came from a man between 60 and 75 years old with urothelial cancer. The chain couples TRBV5-1 to TRBJ2-5; D might be TRBD2 (5 bases). This specimen consisted of PBMCs, obtained around atezolizumab (anti-PD-L1) treatment. The CDR3, as DNA: TGCGCCAGCACCGCCGGGGTTAGGGACCAAGAGACCCAGTACTTC. This gives the protein CASTAGVRDQETQYF.